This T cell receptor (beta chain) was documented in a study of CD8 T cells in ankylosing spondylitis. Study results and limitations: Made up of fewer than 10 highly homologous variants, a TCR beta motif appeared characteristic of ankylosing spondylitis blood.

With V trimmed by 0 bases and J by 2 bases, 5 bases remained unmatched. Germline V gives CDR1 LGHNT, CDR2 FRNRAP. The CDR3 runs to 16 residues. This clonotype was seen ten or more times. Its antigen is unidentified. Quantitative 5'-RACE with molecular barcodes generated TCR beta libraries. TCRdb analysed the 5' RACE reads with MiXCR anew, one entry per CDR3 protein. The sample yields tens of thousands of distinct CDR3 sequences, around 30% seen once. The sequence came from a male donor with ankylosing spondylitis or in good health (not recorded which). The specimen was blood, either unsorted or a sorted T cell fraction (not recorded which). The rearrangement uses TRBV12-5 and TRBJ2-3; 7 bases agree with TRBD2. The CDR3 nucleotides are TGTGCTAGTGGTTTGGTACCGGGGACTATCACAGATACGCAGTATTTT. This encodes CASGLVPGTITDTQYF.